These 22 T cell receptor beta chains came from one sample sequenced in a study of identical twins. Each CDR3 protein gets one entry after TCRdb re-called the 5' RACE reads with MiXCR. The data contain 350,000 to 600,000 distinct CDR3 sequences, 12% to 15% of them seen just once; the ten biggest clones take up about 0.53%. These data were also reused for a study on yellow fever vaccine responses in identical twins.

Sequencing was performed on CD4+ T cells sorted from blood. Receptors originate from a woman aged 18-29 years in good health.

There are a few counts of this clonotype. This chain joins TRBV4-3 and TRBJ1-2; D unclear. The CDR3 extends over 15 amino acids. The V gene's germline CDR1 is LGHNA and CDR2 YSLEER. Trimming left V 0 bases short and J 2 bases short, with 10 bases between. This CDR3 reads CASSQDLHWNYGYTF. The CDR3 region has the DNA TGCGCCAGCAGCCAAGATCTGCATTGGAACTATGGCTACACCTTC.

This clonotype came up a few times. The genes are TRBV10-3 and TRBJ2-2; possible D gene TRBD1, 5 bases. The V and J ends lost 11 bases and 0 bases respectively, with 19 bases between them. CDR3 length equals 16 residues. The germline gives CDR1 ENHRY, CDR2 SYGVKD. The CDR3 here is CAARTATDANTGELFF. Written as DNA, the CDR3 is TGTGCCGCCAGAACCGCGACAGACGCGAACACCGGGGAGCTGTTTTTT.

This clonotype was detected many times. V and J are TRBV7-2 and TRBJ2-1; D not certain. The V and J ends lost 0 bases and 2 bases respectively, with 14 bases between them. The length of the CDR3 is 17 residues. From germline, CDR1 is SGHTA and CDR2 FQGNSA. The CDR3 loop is CASSLATVISAYNEQFF. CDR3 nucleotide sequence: TGTGCCAGCAGCTTAGCCACAGTTATCTCAGCCTACAATGAGCAGTTCTTC.

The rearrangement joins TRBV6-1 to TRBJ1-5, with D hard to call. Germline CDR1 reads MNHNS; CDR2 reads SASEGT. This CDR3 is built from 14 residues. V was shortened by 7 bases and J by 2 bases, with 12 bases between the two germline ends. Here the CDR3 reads CASNERGGNQPQHF. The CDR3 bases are TGTGCCAGCAACGAACGAGGTGGCAATCAGCCCCAGCATTTT.

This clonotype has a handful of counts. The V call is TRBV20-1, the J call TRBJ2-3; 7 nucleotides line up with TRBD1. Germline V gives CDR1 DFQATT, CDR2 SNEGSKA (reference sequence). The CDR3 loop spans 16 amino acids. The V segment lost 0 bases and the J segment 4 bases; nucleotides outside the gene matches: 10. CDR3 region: CSARDIGRGWADTQYF. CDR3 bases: TGCAGTGCTAGAGATATTGGCAGGGGGTGGGCAGATACGCAGTATTTT.

The CDR3 spells CASSSTWGGNTYEQYF. CDR3 nucleotides: TGTGCCAGCAGCTCTACGTGGGGGGGAAATACCTACGAGCAGTACTTC. This chain uses TRBV6-2 or TRBV6-3 with TRBJ2-7; 7 bases map to TRBD2. This CDR3 contains 16 residues. V gave up 6 bases and J gave up 2 bases; unmatched junction bases: 13. CDR1 MNHEY and CDR2 SVGEGT come from the germline V gene.

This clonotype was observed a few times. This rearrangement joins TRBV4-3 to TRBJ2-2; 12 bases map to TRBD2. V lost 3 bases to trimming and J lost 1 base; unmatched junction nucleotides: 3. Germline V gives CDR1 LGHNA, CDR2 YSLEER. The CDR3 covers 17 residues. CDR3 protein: CASSQRTSGKNTGELFF. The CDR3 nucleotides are TGCGCCAGCAGCCAGAGGACTAGCGGGAAGAACACCGGGGAGCTGTTTTTT.

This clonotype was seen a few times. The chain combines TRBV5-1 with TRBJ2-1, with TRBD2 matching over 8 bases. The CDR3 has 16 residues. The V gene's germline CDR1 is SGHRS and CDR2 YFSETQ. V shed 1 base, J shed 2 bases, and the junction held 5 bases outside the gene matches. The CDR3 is CASSLFSGSTYNEQFF. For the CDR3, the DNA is TGCGCCAGCAGCTTGTTCAGCGGGAGCACCTACAATGAGCAGTTCTTC.

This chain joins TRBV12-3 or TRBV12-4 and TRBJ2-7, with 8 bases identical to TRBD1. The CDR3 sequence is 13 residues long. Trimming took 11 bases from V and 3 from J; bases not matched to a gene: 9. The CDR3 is CASGTGYYYEQYF. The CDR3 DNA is TGTGCCTCCGGGACAGGCTACTACTACGAGCAGTACTTC.

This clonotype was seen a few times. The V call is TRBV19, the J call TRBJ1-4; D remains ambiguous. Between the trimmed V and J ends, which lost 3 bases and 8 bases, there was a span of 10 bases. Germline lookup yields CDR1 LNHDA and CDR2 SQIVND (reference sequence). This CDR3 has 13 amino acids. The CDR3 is CASSIAGSEKLFF. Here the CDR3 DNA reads TGTGCCAGTAGTATCGCTGGTTCGGAAAAACTGTTTTTT.

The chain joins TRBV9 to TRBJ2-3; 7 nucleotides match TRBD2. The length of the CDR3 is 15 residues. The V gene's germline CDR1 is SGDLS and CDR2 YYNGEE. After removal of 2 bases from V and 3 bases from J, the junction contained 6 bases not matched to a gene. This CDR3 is CASSVPQAGTDTQYF. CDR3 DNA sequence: TGTGCCAGCAGCGTCCCCCAAGCGGGAACAGATACGCAGTATTTT.

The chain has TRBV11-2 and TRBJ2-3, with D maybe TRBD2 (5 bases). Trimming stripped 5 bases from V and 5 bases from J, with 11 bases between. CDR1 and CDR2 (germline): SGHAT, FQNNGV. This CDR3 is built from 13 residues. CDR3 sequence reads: CASSLFGEDTQYF. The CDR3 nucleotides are TGTGCCAGCAGCCTCTTCGGGGAAGATACGCAGTATTTT.

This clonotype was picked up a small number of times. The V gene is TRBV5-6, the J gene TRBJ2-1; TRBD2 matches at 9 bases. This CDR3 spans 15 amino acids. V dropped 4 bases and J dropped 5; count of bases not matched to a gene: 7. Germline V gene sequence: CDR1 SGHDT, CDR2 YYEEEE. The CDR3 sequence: CASSRWASGNNEQFF. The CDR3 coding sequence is TGTGCCAGCAGCCGGTGGGCTAGCGGGAACAATGAGCAGTTCTTC.

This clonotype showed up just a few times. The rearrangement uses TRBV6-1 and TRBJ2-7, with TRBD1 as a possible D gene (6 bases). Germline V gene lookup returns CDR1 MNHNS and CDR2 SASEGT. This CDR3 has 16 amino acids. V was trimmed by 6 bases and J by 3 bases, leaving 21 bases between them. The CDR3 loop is CASSRLFGGADYEQYF. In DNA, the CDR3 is TGTGCCAGCAGCCGCTTATTTGGGGGCGCCGACTACGAGCAGTACTTC.

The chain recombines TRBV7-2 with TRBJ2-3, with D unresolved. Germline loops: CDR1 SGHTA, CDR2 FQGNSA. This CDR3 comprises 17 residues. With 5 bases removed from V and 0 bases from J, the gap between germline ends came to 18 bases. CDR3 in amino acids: CASSLRVGSSSTDTQYF. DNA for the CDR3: TGTGCCAGCAGCCTCCGAGTGGGTAGTTCTAGCACAGATACGCAGTATTTT.

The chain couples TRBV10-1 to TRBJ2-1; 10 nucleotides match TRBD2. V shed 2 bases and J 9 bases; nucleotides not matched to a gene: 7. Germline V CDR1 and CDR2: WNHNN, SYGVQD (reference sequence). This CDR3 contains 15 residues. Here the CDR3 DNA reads TGCGCCAGCAGTGAGGTTCCTAGCGGGAGTGCTGAGCAGTTCTTC. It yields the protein CASSEVPSGSAEQFF.

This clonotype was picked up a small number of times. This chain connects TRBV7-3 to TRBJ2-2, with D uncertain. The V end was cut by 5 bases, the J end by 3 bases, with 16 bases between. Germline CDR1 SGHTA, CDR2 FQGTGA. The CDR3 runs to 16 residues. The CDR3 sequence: CASSPARSRDTGELFF. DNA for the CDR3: TGTGCCAGCAGCCCCGCAAGGAGTAGGGACACCGGGGAGCTGTTTTTT.

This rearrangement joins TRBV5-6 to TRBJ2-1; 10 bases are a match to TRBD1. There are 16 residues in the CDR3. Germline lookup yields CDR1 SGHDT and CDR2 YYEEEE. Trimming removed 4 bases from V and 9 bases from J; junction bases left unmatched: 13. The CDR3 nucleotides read TGTGCCAGCAGCCGGGGGCTGGACAGGGGGGGTACTGAGCAGTTCTTC. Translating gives CASSRGLDRGGTEQFF.

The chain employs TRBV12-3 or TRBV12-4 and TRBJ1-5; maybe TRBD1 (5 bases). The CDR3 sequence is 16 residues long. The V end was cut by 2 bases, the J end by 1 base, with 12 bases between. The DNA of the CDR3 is TGTGCCAGCAGTTTACGGGGGGGAAACAGCAATCAGCCCCAGCATTTT. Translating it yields CASSLRGGNSNQPQHF.

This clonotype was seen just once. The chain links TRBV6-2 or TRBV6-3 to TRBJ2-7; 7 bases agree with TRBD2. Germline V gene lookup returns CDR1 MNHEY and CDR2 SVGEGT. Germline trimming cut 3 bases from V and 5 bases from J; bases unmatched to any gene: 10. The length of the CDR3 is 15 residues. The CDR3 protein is CASSYTGLAADEQYF. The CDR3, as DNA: TGTGCCAGCAGTTATACCGGCCTAGCGGCTGACGAGCAGTACTTC.

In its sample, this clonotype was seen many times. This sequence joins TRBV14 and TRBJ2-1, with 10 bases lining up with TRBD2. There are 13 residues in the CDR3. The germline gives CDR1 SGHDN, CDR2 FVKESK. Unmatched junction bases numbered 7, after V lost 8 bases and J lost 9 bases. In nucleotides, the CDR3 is TGTGCCAGCGGGTCTAGCGGGGGTTTTGAGCAGTTCTTC. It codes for CASGSSGGFEQFF.

The CDR3 DNA is TGTGCCAGCAGTCGCAACGGTGGCAGGGCTAGCACAGATACGCAGTATTTT. The encoded protein is CASSRNGGRASTDTQYF. The J gene is TRBJ2-3, the V gene TRBV28; tentatively, D is TRBD1 (5 bases). This CDR3 is built from 17 residues. Trimming left V 5 bases short and J 0 bases short, with 18 bases between. CDR1 MDHEN and CDR2 SYDVKM come from the germline V gene.